Described below is a single TCR beta chain sequence and its context. Its antigen has not been determined. No base-level quality is on record; no much larger clone is a single base apart. Each collaborating institution followed its own protocols to collect whole blood in K2EDTA tubes. For TCRbeta analysis, collaborator samples were shipped as frozen whole blood, as isolated PBMCs, or as DNA extracted from either sample type. TCRbeta CDR3 regions were amplified from genomic DNA using the immunoSEQ Assay, a bias-controlled multiplex PCR. In the authors' own workflow: The number of nucleated cells in each sample was estimated from the amplification of reference gene primers within the assay. To quantify the absolute abundance of each unique TCRbeta CDR3 rearrangement, sequence reads were collapsed and filtered. For each sample, productive Simpson clonality was calculated as the square root of Simpson's diversity index over productive rearrangements. TCRdb obtained this table from immuneACCESS and retained in-frame rearrangements with V and J assigned. These tables miss some clones; where compared with another copy, unresolved V genes account for less than half of the shortfall, and the remainder is unexplained. V and J calls and clone size are as listed in that table; D and trimming were resolved from the DNA. Counted in this sample were some 110,000 clones; just under 85% of them appeared once. Around 7.6% of the sample is held by the ten biggest clonotypes.

From the cysteine through the phenylalanine, the CDR3 covers 12 amino acids. The kept DNA is CDR3 alone, 36 bases in frame from the first base. The germline V gene gives CDR1 as SGHDT and CDR2 as YYEEEE. V loses 0 bases of germline sequence and J loses 4 bases, and the interval between the two ends is 2 bases. The sample is drawn from a study of blood T cell repertoires in COVID-19 (dated by TCRdb to the early 2020s). At the level of the whole study: Collaborator samples came from the United States, Italy and Spain and covered acute and convalescent phases of COVID-19. The prospective study material was composed of cDNA or gDNA derived from T cells, B-cell-depleted T cells, or PBMCs. Subjects who had been exposed to COVID-19, were actively infected with it, or had recovered from it provided the deeply sampled blood TCRbeta repertoires that made up the dataset. A freely available public database, intended as a resource for researchers studying the immune response to SARS-CoV-2, is where the repertoires were released. The samples were drawn from two sources: the first 160 participants of the ongoing ImmuneRACE study, and some 1,300 subjects contributed by 6 global collaborators. The sample metadata nearly always contained a de-identified subject ID, COVID-19 status, age in years and sex. Where available, HLA class I and class II types were obtained from metadata supplied by the sample provider rather than from assay-based typing.

Overall study outcomes, separate from this receptor: Clinical and demographic metadata were provided uncurated, with the amount varying by source and participant.

Source material: peripheral blood. The chain is encoded by TRBV5-6 joined to TRBJ1-5; the D segment cannot be called with confidence. This receptor was obtained from a man aged 65-85 years with active or convalescent COVID-19. The DNA sequence is TGTGCCAGCAGCTTGGCAAATCAGCCCCAGCATTTT. Its translation reads: CASSLANQPQHF.